The T cell receptor beta chain described here comes from a study of chemoradiotherapy in HPV16-positive cancers. Study-level findings and limits: The functional HPV-specific definition rests on just a couple of HPV16-positive patients.

Repertoires were generated with immunoSEQ multiplex PCR, while TCRdb's copy carries only in-frame clones and drops some. The sample includes 900 or so clones, approximately 80% of them seen just once. The CDR3 contains 16 residues. Germline V CDR1 and CDR2: SGHTA, FQGNSA. V lost 0 bases and J lost 10; bases outside the gene matches: 6. About this clone itself: Its antigen is unidentified.

The receptor's source is a human donor with HPV-associated anogenital cancer. This specimen was tumor tissue, taken from a patient who underwent chemoradiotherapy. V is TRBV7-2 and J is TRBJ1-6; 10 positions agree with TRBD1. The CDR3 reads CASSLAGQGTASPLHF. In DNA form, the CDR3 reads TGTGCCAGCAGCTTAGCGGGACAGGGGACGGCCTCACCCCTCCACTTT.